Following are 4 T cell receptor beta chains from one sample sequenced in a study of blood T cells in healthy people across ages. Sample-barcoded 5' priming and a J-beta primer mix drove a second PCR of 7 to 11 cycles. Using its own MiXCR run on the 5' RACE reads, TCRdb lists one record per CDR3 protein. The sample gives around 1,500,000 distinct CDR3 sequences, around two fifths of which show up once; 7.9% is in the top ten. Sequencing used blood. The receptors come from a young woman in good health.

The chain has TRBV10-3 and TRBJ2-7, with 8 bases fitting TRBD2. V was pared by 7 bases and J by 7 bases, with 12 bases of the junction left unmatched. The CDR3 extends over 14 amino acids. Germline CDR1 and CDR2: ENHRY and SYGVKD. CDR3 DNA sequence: TGTGCCATCATGTCCAGCGGGGGCTGGAATGAGCAGTACTTC. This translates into CAIMSSGGWNEQYF.

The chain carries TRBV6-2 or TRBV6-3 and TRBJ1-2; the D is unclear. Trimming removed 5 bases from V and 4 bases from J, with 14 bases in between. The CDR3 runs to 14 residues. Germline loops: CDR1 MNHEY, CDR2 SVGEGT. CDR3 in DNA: TGTGCCAGCAGTCAGGCCCGGGCAGTCTATGGCTACACCTTC. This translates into CASSQARAVYGYTF.

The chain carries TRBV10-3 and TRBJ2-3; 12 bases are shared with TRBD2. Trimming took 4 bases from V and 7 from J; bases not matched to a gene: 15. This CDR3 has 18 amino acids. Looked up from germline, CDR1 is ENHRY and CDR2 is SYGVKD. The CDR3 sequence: CAISAPPFLAGGRYTQYF. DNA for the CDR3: TGTGCCATCAGTGCCCCCCCCTTCCTAGCGGGAGGGCGTTATACGCAGTATTTT.

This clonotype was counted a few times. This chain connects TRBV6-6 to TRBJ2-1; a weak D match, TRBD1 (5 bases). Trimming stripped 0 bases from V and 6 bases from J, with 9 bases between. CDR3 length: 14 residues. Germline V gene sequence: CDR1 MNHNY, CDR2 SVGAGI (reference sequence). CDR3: CASSYSNGANEQFF. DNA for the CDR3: TGTGCCAGCAGTTACTCGAATGGGGCCAATGAGCAGTTCTTC.